At least ten counts were recorded for the clone carrying this T cell receptor (beta chain). What it binds is unknown. The entry originates in a study of metastatic and nonmetastatic thyroid tumors. As for the study in general: Repertoires from malignant and benign thyroid patients were compared across blood and tumor or nodule tissue. Study observations and caveats: The reported finding was significantly higher TCR beta diversity in malignant thyroid tumors relative to benign nodules, in blood and tumor.

TCRdb re-called clones from the PCR reads using MiXCR. The top ten clones hold around 3.5% of a sample with 49,000 or so clones, around 25% of them seen once. The CDR3 contains 15 residues. Germline CDR1 reads LGHDT; CDR2 reads YNNKEL (reference sequence). Trimming cost V 1 base and J 11 bases, with 18 bases left between them. Prior to thyroid surgery, none of the patients had received any treatment. The receptor's source is a male donor with papillary thyroid cancer or a benign thyroid nodule (not recorded which). Some clones in this sample may be carry-over from other donors' samples. The sample taken for sequencing was blood. V gene TRBV3-1 combines with J gene TRBJ1-3, with a tentative D call TRBD1 (5 bases). CDR3 amino acids: CASSQATIAGGSIYF. The CDR3 DNA is TGTGCCAGCAGCCAAGCTACCATAGCCGGGGGTTCCATATATTTT.